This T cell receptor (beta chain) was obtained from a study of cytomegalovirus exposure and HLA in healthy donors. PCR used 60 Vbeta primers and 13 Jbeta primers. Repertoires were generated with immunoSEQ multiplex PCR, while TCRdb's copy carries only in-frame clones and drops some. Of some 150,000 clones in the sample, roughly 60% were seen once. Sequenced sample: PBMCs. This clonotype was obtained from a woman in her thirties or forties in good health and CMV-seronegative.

The CDR3 coding sequence is TGTGCCAGCAGCCGGGACAGAGCTGGAAACACCATATATTTT. It translates to CASSRDRAGNTIYF. The chain carries TRBV7-9 and TRBJ1-3, with 7 bases identical to TRBD1. CDR3 size: 14 residues. V was clipped by 5 bases and J by 2 bases; unmatched bases: 3. CDR1 and CDR2 (germline): SEHNR, FQNEAQ (reference sequence).